This T cell receptor (beta chain) originates from a study of shared clonotypes between healthy human individuals. Whole-study results and caveats: What limited the represented genetic and exposure-history diversity was the small number of donors. Investigators expected sequencing depth to affect clonotype sharing among donors. Blood was the only sampled material, and tissue repertoires likely differ.

Measured with immunoSEQ multiplex PCR; TCRdb has only the in-frame clones, and not every one. Of about 2.2 million clones listed, approximately 92% are singletons. Terminally differentiated effector memory CD45RA+ cells were left out of the naive CD8 fraction, which was CD45RO-negative and positively selected for CCR7. Of note for this clone: Its antigen is as yet unknown. The sample carries other DNA sequences with the same CDR3.

Germline V CDR1 and CDR2: MNHEY, SMNVEV (reference sequence). The CDR3 is made up of 14 amino acids. Trimming cost V 3 bases and J 0 bases, with 6 bases left between them. The clonotype was recovered from a man between 18 and 29 years old in good health. Some clones in this sample may be carry-over from other donors' samples. The gene calls are TRBV27 and TRBJ2-1; unclear D gene. Sequenced material: naive CD8+ T cells from PBMCs. The CDR3 nucleotides read TGTGCCAGCAGTTTGACCGGCTCCTACAATGAGCAGTTCTTC. Residues: CASSLTGSYNEQFF.